Following are 18 T cell receptor beta chains from one sample sequenced in a study of persistence of HIV-infected CD4 T cells. This was the immunoSEQ version 4 assay in survey mode. Clones were sequenced by immunoSEQ multiplex PCR, and TCRdb holds only the in-frame ones, with some missing. The data contain 48,000 or so clones, about 80% of them singletons. These TCRs are of unknown antigen specificity. Lysates of CMV-infected fibroblasts at around 10 ug/mL stimulated these cells. CD40L/CD69 double-negative CD45RO-high memory CD4+ T cells were collected. The sample was CD4+ T cells sorted from PBMCs after approximately 18-hour stimulation, taken from a patient who received antiretroviral therapy. The origin of the receptors is an adult man with HIV who was CMV-seropositive.

The CDR3 DNA reads TGTGCCAGCAGCCGGGACACCTCCTATGGCTACACCTTC. Amino acids: CASSRDTSYGYTF. The chain recombines TRBV4-2 with TRBJ1-2; maybe TRBD1 (6 bases). This CDR3 is built from 13 residues. Germline V lookup: CDR1 LGHNA, CDR2 YNFKEQ. The V end was cut by 4 bases, the J end by 4 bases, with 10 bases between.

The J gene is TRBJ2-2, the V gene TRBV27, with 10 bases matching TRBD1. From germline, CDR1 is MNHEY and CDR2 SMNVEV (reference sequence). The CDR3 sequence is 18 residues long. Losses at the gene ends were 5 bases for V and 6 bases for J; bases not matched to a gene: 15. DNA of the CDR3: TGTGCCAGCAGTCTAGGGCCGGGACAGGGGTCCTGGGCCGGGGAGCTGTTTTTT. Its translation: CASSLGPGQGSWAGELFF.

The CDR3 sequence is CAWSRDDYNQPQHF. The CDR3 bases are TGTGCCTGGAGTCGGGATGATTACAATCAGCCCCAGCATTTT. The chain is built from TRBV30 and TRBJ1-5, with unresolved D. The CDR3 contains 14 residues. Germline V gives CDR1 GTSNPN, CDR2 SVGIG (reference sequence). V lost 2 bases, J lost 3 bases, and 11 bases lay in between.

DNA of the CDR3: TGTGCCAGCAGCTCCGGGACAAACAACTATGGCTACACCTTC. The encoded protein is CASSSGTNNYGYTF. The gene calls are TRBV5-8 and TRBJ1-2, with D possibly TRBD1 on 6 matching bases. Germline CDR1 SGHTS, CDR2 YDEGEE. V shed 3 bases and J shed 2 bases, with 11 bases lying between them. The CDR3 has 14 amino acids.

The chain joins TRBV6-2 or TRBV6-3 to TRBJ2-5; 8 nucleotides match TRBD1. The CDR3 has 15 residues. In germline, CDR1 is MNHEY, CDR2 SVGEGT. V dropped 4 bases and J dropped 7; count of bases not matched to a gene: 11. The CDR3 nucleotides are TGTGCCAGCAGTTCCAGCCGCCAGGGGGCGGGGACCCAGTACTTC. It specifies CASSSSRQGAGTQYF.

The chain joins TRBV5-8 to TRBJ2-3; the D gene could be TRBD1 or TRBD2 (6 bases each). The ends were cut back, 5 bases at V and 8 bases at J, with 18 bases in the middle. Germline V gene lookup returns CDR1 SGHTS and CDR2 YDEGEE. This CDR3 has 14 amino acids. CDR3 DNA: TGTGCCAGCAGACCAATAGGATCGGGGGCTACGCAGTATTTT. Translating it yields CASRPIGSGATQYF.

J is TRBJ1-1 and V is TRBV7-2; D is possibly TRBD1 (5 bases). CDR1 is SGHTA and CDR2 is FQGNSA in the germline V gene. The CDR3 length is 13 residues. V lost 3 bases, J lost 4 bases, and 9 bases lay in between. CDR3 sequence (DNA): TGTGCCAGCAGCTTTAGGGGACGCACTGAAGCTTTCTTT. Protein: CASSFRGRTEAFF.

This clone came up a few times. In DNA, the CDR3 is TGTGCCTGGAGCTCATTAGCCGGAAACACCATATATTTT. Translating gives CAWSSLAGNTIYF. This chain uses TRBV30 with TRBJ1-3, with D unclear. Germline-derived CDR1 and CDR2 are GTSNPN and SVGIG (reference sequence). Trimming removed 3 bases at V and 4 bases at J, with 10 bases between. The CDR3 has 13 residues. Full variable domain (outside the CDR3, taken from reference TRBV30 and TRBJ1-3): SQTIHQWPATLVQPVGSPLSLECTVEGTSNPNLYWYRQAAGRGLQLLFYSVGIGQISSEVPQNLSASRPQDRQFILSSKKLLLSDSGFYLCAWSSLAGNTIYFGEGSWLTVV.

The rearrangement uses TRBV7-3 and TRBJ1-4; the match to TRBD1 covers 7 bases. Trimming took 1 base from V and 1 from J; bases not matched to a gene: 12. Germline values: CDR1 SGHTA, CDR2 FQGTGA. This CDR3 comprises 19 residues. CDR3 loop: CASSLSPQRGPRTNEKLFF. The CDR3 DNA sequence: TGTGCCAGCAGCTTAAGTCCCCAGAGGGGGCCAAGAACTAATGAAAAACTGTTTTTT. The full variable domain, rest sourced from reference TRBV7-3 and TRBJ1-4, is GAGVSQTPSNKVTEKGKYVELRCDPISGHTALYWYRQSLGQGPEFLIYFQGTGAADDSGLPNDRFFAVRPEGSVSTLKIQRTERGDSAVYLCASSLSPQRGPRTNEKLFFGSGTQLSVL.

The rearrangement uses TRBV5-5 and TRBJ2-3; unclear D gene. Germline CDR1 is SGHKS and CDR2 is YYEKEE (reference sequence). This CDR3 is built from 16 residues. The ends were cut back, 0 bases at V and 0 bases at J, with 11 bases in the middle. The CDR3 is CASSLEHALSTDTQYF. The DNA of the CDR3 is TGTGCCAGCAGCTTGGAACACGCACTTAGCACAGATACGCAGTATTTT.

V gene TRBV10-2 combines with J gene TRBJ1-5, with D hard to call. This CDR3 contains 14 residues. Trimming shortened V by 4 bases and J by 3 bases, and 10 bases separated the two germline ends. The germline gives CDR1 WSHSY, CDR2 SAAADI. The CDR3 bases are TGCGCCAGCAGTGGGTCAGGATACAATCAGCCCCAGCATTTT. The encoded protein is CASSGSGYNQPQHF.

This clone ranks as medium-sized. The J gene is TRBJ1-1, the V gene TRBV7-9; 10 bases line up with TRBD1. The CDR3 runs 14 residues. The germline CDR1 and CDR2 sequences are SEHNR and FQNEAQ (reference sequence). V lost 4 bases, J lost 11 bases, and 10 bases stayed unmatched. CDR3 nucleotide sequence: TGTGCCAGCAGCTCGTCCGGGACAGGGGAATCGGCTTTCTTT. Translation gives CASSSSGTGESAFF.

The V gene is TRBV27, the J gene TRBJ2-7; the D gene is possibly TRBD1 (5 bases). CDR1 is MNHEY, CDR2 SMNVEV, per germline (reference sequence). V lost 5 bases and J lost 1, with 24 bases in between. This CDR3 has 18 amino acids. CDR3 residues: CASSRQAGQLIESYEQYF. CDR3 coding DNA: TGTGCCAGCAGTCGTCAGGCCGGACAACTGATCGAGTCCTACGAGCAGTACTTC.

The genes are TRBV4-2 and TRBJ1-3; no clear D gene. Germline lookup yields CDR1 LGHNA and CDR2 YNFKEQ. The CDR3 runs to 11 residues. Trimming removed 0 bases from V and 6 bases from J, with 0 bases in between. The CDR3 region is CASSQENTIYF. The DNA of the CDR3 is TGTGCCAGCAGCCAAGAAAACACCATATATTTT.

This chain connects TRBV29-1 to TRBJ2-4, with D possibly TRBD2 on 6 matching bases. The CDR3 spans 11 residues. Germline-derived CDR1 and CDR2 are SQVTM and ANQGSEA. V lost 4 bases to trimming and J lost 13 bases, with 14 bases between them. DNA of the CDR3: TGCAGCGTTGCCAAAGGCGGGATCCAGTACTTC. This sequence encodes CSVAKGGIQYF.

There are a few counts of this clone. The chain carries TRBV27 and TRBJ1-3; the D is unclear. The V end was cut by 5 bases, the J end by 0 bases, with 14 bases between. Germline loops: CDR1 MNHEY, CDR2 SMNVEV (reference sequence). The CDR3 runs 16 residues. The CDR3 DNA reads TGTGCCAGCAGTCTCGGACGCCCGTCCTCTGGAAACACCATATATTTT. Encoded protein: CASSLGRPSSGNTIYF.

The rearrangement joins TRBV6-5 to TRBJ1-5, with D possibly TRBD1 on 6 matching bases. Per the germline V gene, CDR1 is MNHEY and CDR2 is SVGAGI. This CDR3 is 12 amino acids long. Trimming cost V 6 bases and J 7 bases, with 10 bases left between them. The CDR3 DNA reads as TGTGCCAGCAGACAGGGCGACCAGCCCCAGCATTTT. This encodes CASRQGDQPQHF.

The J gene is TRBJ1-5, the V gene TRBV12-3 or TRBV12-4; the D gene is possibly TRBD1 (5 bases). Trimming cost V 6 bases and J 5 bases, with 11 bases left between them. This CDR3 is 13 amino acids long. The CDR3 sequence is CASRKGIDQPQHF. CDR3 DNA sequence: TGTGCCAGCAGGAAGGGGATAGATCAGCCCCAGCATTTT.